This T cell receptor beta chain was sequenced in a study of T-cell reconstitution after alpha-beta-depleted transplantation in children (dated by TCRdb to the mid-2010s). In terms of the full investigation: T-cell immune reconstitution after TCRalphabeta/CD19-depleted allogeneic hematopoietic cell transplantation in children was quantitatively tracked in the study by means of TCR repertoire profiling.

Explained via the paper, the treatment or condition label denotes: allogeneic hematopoietic cell transplantation with graft depleted of TCRalphabeta T cells and CD19 B cells. The transplant recipients were children given TCRalphabeta/CD19-depleted allogeneic hematopoietic cell grafts. Study-level results and caveats: Hyperexpanded clone frequencies declined over subsequent months; after one year, T-cell counts and TCRbeta diversity were mostly attributed to newly produced T cells. The apparently early recovery of alphabetaT-cell counts about two months after transplant reportedly depended on only several hundred rapidly expanded clones that came from non-depleted graft cells. The high TCRbeta diversity at day 60 in some patients was ascribed to recipient T cells and intrathymic progenitors that had survived conditioning.

This clonotype was detected only a few times. Its specific antigen is unknown. Qualities for individual bases were not recorded, and no much larger clone is one base off. The germline V end is reduced by 5 bases and the J end by 9 bases; junction bases left unmatched: 6. From cysteine to phenylalanine, the CDR3 is 14 amino acids long. Left in the record is the CDR3 DNA by itself, 42 bases read in frame from the first base. Sequences SGHTA (CDR1) and FQGNSA (CDR2) are obtained from the germline V gene. Libraries were built with PCR. The data were produced on an Illumina HiSeq 2500. TCR library preparation used molecular barcoding, with unique molecular identifiers applied to normalize quantification of the TCRbeta repertoire. TCRdb reran the public reads through fastp at Q25 and MiXCR, keeping productive beta chains. Rows merge per CDR3 protein into single entries with the most common DNA and genes. Within this sample are 530,000 or so distinct CDR3 sequences, with more than 20% of them counted one time only. The ten most abundant clones make up under 45% of the sample.

Recombination connected TRBV7-2 to TRBJ2-2, and 10 bases in between align with TRBD2. This sequence was found in a boy in the first two years of life with Wiskott-Aldrich syndrome, due to receive a stem cell transplant. This material consisted of PBMCs, taken before TCRalphabeta/CD19-depleted stem cell transplant. The CDR3 has the sequence CASSPSGRVWELFF. The nucleotide sequence is given as TGTGCCAGCAGCCCGAGCGGGAGGGTATGGGAGCTGTTTTTT.